The 10 T cell receptor beta chains in this list originate from one sample, sequenced in a study of metastatic and nonmetastatic thyroid tumors. TCRdb used MiXCR to call clones anew from the PCR reads. The sample comprises roughly 30,000 clones, about a sixth of which are singletons, and about 10% rests with the top ten. There were no patients who had received any treatment before thyroid surgery. Sequencing was carried out using blood. These receptors all stem from a female donor with papillary thyroid cancer or a benign thyroid nodule (not recorded which). Some clones in this sample may be carry-over from other donors' samples.

This clone has a count of ten or more. The CDR3 reads CASSLRQGAVGYTF. Written as DNA, the CDR3 is TGTGCCAGCAGCTTACGTCAGGGGGCTGTTGGCTACACCTTC. The chain employs TRBV7-9 and TRBJ1-2; TRBD1 aligns across 8 bases. V shed 2 bases and J 7 bases; nucleotides not matched to a gene: 6. Germline V gene data show CDR1 as SEHNR and CDR2 as FQNEAQ (reference sequence). The CDR3 consists of 14 residues. The full variable domain, its missing parts supplied by reference TRBV7-9 and TRBJ1-2, is DTGVSQNPRHKITKRGQNVTFRCDPISEHNRLYWYRQTLGQGPEFLTYFQNEAQLEKSRLLSDRFSAERPKGSFSTLEIQRTEQGDSAMYLCASSLRQGAVGYTFGSGTRLTVV.

This clone has at least ten counts. The rearrangement joins TRBV9 to TRBJ2-6; TRBD1 aligns across 9 bases. This CDR3 has 17 amino acids. Per germline, CDR1 SGDLS and CDR2 YYNGEE. Trimming cost V 6 bases and J 2 bases; bases outside gene matches: 9. CDR3 loop: CASTKGQGWAGANVLTF. The CDR3 bases are TGTGCCAGCACCAAGGGACAGGGTTGGGCTGGGGCCAACGTCCTGACTTTC.

This clone was detected a few times. CDR3: CSVDRSGGRSTQPQHF. The CDR3 DNA reads TGCAGCGTTGATCGGTCAGGGGGAAGGAGCACCCAGCCCCAGCATTTT. The chain employs TRBV29-1 and TRBJ1-5, with TRBD1 identical over 7 bases. CDR1 and CDR2 from the germline V gene are SQVTM and ANQGSEA. This CDR3 has 16 residues. V lost 3 bases to trimming and J lost 7 bases; unmatched junction nucleotides: 15.

This clone was observed at least ten times. This rearrangement joins TRBV27 to TRBJ1-1; D gene uncertain. This CDR3 region has 14 residues. Trimming removed 7 bases at V and 6 bases at J, with 18 bases between. The germline CDR1 and CDR2 sequences are MNHEY and SMNVEV (reference sequence). The CDR3 DNA follows: TGTGCCAGCATGGAGGCCTTGGAGGGCCCTGAAGCTTTCTTT. Its protein product is CASMEALEGPEAFF.

Remarks on this clone: Mismatch with germline at one junction end may stem from a read error. The rearrangement uses TRBV27 and TRBJ2-7, with unresolved D. The CDR3 has 13 amino acids. Germline V CDR1 and CDR2: MNHEY, SMNVEV (reference sequence). CDR3 sequence reads: CAISLCPLYEQYF. The CDR3 coding sequence is TGTGCCATCAGTTTATGCCCCCTCTACGAGCAGTACTTC.

This clone was counted ten times or more. The chain couples TRBV10-3 to TRBJ2-2; D gene ambiguous. This CDR3 has 14 residues. V dropped 0 bases and J dropped 7 bases, with 9 bases sitting between them. In germline, CDR1 is ENHRY, CDR2 SYGVKD. CDR3 region: CAISESEMDGELFF. CDR3 DNA sequence: TGTGCCATCAGTGAGTCGGAGATGGACGGGGAGCTGTTTTTT.

Ten or more counts support this clone. The identical CDR3 is also encoded by other nucleotide sequences in the sample. The chain uses TRBV6-4 and TRBJ2-3, with 8 bases lining up with TRBD2. The CDR3 runs to 15 residues. V lost 2 bases to trimming and J lost 1 base; unmatched junction nucleotides: 2. Germline values: CDR1 MRHNA, CDR2 SNTAGT. In DNA, the CDR3 is TGTGCCAGCAGTGACGGAGCGGGGGGCACAGATACGCAGTATTTT. It translates to CASSDGAGGTDTQYF.

The table lists this clone with many counts. Since a much larger clone is just one base distant, this may be a read error. This chain joins TRBV12-3 or TRBV12-4 and TRBJ2-3; a possible D gene is TRBD2 (6 bases). The length of the CDR3 is 12 residues. The germline V and J ends were trimmed by 3 bases and 6 bases, with 7 bases remaining between them. The CDR3 loop is CASSLAGDTQYF. The CDR3 DNA follows: TGTGCCAGCAGTTTGGCGGGGGATACGCAGTATTTT.

The table lists this clone with many counts. The chain joins TRBV15 to TRBJ2-2; TRBD2 matches at 11 bases. CDR1 and CDR2 (germline): LNHNV, YYDKDF (reference sequence). The V and J ends lost 0 bases and 5 bases, in that order; junction bases with no gene match: 11. This CDR3 comprises 19 residues. The CDR3 spells CATSRDNPGLAGTTGELFF. The DNA of the CDR3 is TGTGCCACCAGCAGAGATAATCCTGGACTAGCGGGCACGACCGGGGAGCTGTTTTTT.

This clone was recorded at least ten times. The CDR3 sequence is CASNPSGGVDTQYF. The CDR3 DNA sequence: TGTGCCAGCAATCCTAGCGGGGGGGTAGATACGCAGTATTTT. V gene TRBV2 combines with J gene TRBJ2-3; 12 bases agree with TRBD2. The CDR3 totals 14 residues. CDR1 and CDR2 (germline): SNHLY, FYNNEI. V lost 7 bases to trimming and J lost 5 bases; unmatched junction nucleotides: 4.